The next 15 T cell receptor beta chains were all read from a single sample in a study of blood T cells in healthy people across ages. A sample-barcoded 5' primer and a J-beta primer mix were used in a second PCR of about 6 to 12 cycles. TCRdb passed the 5' RACE reads through MiXCR, listing each CDR3 protein once. The sample records about 780,000 distinct CDR3 sequences, 46% being singletons. The source material was blood. These receptors were collected from an elderly man in good health.

About this clonotype itself: A read error may be the cause here, since a much bigger clone is one base away. The chain links TRBV29-1 to TRBJ2-7, with 8 bases fitting TRBD1. V gave up 6 bases and J gave up 5 bases; unmatched junction bases: 6. Germline assignment: CDR1 SQVTM and CDR2 ANQGSEA. This CDR3 region has 12 residues. CDR3 sequence reads: CSVRTGLDEQYF. CDR3 bases: TGCAGCGTCCGGACAGGGCTCGACGAGCAGTACTTC.

V usage is TRBV11-2 and J usage is TRBJ2-2; 16 bases are a match to TRBD2. Germline values: CDR1 SGHAT, CDR2 FQNNGV. V trimming: 5 bases; J trimming: 5 bases; junction bases outside the gene matches: 2. The CDR3 covers 16 residues. The DNA of the CDR3 is TGTGCCAGCAGCCAGGGACTAGCGGGGGGGACCGGGGAGCTGTTTTTT. Amino acid sequence: CASSQGLAGGTGELFF.

The chain employs TRBV7-9 and TRBJ2-3; either TRBD1 or TRBD2 may fit D (6 bases each). The CDR3 has 16 amino acids. V lost 3 bases and J 3 bases, leaving 16 bases between the germline ends. From germline, CDR1 is SEHNR and CDR2 FQNEAQ (reference sequence). The CDR3 sequence is CASSLGGTPGTDTQYF. For the CDR3, the DNA is TGTGCCAGCAGCTTGGGGGGCACCCCCGGTACAGATACGCAGTATTTT.

The rearrangement links TRBV27 to TRBJ1-4; TRBD1 aligns across 7 bases. Germline trimming cut 10 bases from V and 3 bases from J; bases unmatched to any gene: 5. The germline gives CDR1 MNHEY, CDR2 SMNVEV (reference sequence). The CDR3 totals 13 residues. CDR3 region: CAKPGQSNEKLFF. For the CDR3, the DNA is TGTGCCAAGCCGGGACAGTCTAATGAAAAACTGTTTTTT.

The chain recombines TRBV7-2 with TRBJ1-2; 8 bases agree with TRBD1. With 4 bases clipped from V and 5 bases from J, the junction kept 12 bases outside the gene matches. CDR3 size: 16 residues. Germline-derived CDR1 and CDR2 are SGHTA and FQGNSA. The CDR3 reads CASSSRTGLSLYGYTF. CDR3 coding DNA: TGTGCCAGCAGCTCACGGACAGGGCTTTCCCTTTATGGCTACACCTTC.

This chain links TRBV18 with TRBJ1-4, with D possibly being TRBD1 (5 bases). This CDR3 region has 13 residues. V was cut by 3 bases and J by 8 bases, with 10 bases left in between. CDR1 is KGHSH, CDR2 LQKENI, per germline. CDR3: CASSPGAGEKLFF. CDR3 sequence (DNA): TGTGCCAGCTCACCCGGGGCTGGAGAAAAACTGTTTTTT.

Turning to this clonotype: Germline is not matched at one junction end, which may reflect a read error. The chain carries TRBV20-1 and TRBJ2-3; D is perhaps TRBD1 (5 bases). This CDR3 comprises 16 residues. The germline CDR1 and CDR2 sequences are DFQATT and SNEGSKA (reference sequence). CDR3 residues: CGARDPQRGGTDTQYF. The CDR3 nucleotides are TGCGGTGCTAGAGATCCACAAAGGGGCGGCACAGATACGCAGTATTTT.

This clonotype appeared many times. The chain has TRBV7-2 and TRBJ2-5; D gene ambiguous. The CDR3 consists of 14 residues. Germline loops: CDR1 SGHTA, CDR2 FQGNSA. Trimming left V 5 bases short and J 1 base short, with 11 bases between. DNA of the CDR3: TGTGCCAGCAGCGCTCTGGCTAGCCAAGAGACCCAGTACTTC. This translates into CASSALASQETQYF.

This clonotype was observed a single time. V gene TRBV7-2 combines with J gene TRBJ1-5, with TRBD1 identical over 8 bases. The junction had 10 bases not matched to a gene; V was cut back by 8 bases and J by 7 bases. This CDR3 is 14 amino acids long. The germline V gene has CDR1 SGHTA and CDR2 FQGNSA. CDR3 region: CASSPGGREQPQHF. In DNA form, the CDR3 reads TGTGCCAGCTCCCCAGGGGGCAGGGAACAGCCCCAGCATTTT.

The gene calls are TRBV10-3 and TRBJ2-1, with D perhaps matching TRBD2 (5 bases). The V gene lost 4 bases and the J gene lost 5 bases, with 12 bases spanning the gap. The length of the CDR3 is 14 residues. Per germline, CDR1 ENHRY and CDR2 SYGVKD. CDR3 sequence reads: CAISALSRDNEQFF. For the CDR3, the DNA is TGTGCCATCAGTGCGCTCTCGAGGGACAATGAGCAGTTCTTC.

The gene calls are TRBV3-1 and TRBJ2-5; a weak D match, TRBD1 (6 bases). From germline, CDR1 is LGHDT and CDR2 YNNKEL (reference sequence). The CDR3 length is 14 residues. V was trimmed by 1 base and J by 11 bases, leaving 17 bases between them. The CDR3 DNA reads TGTGCCAGCAGCCAAGGAGGGGGATTGAATGAGCAGTACTTC. This translates into CASSQGGGLNEQYF.

The chain couples TRBV28 to TRBJ2-1, with 7 bases that match TRBD2. Germline CDR1 is MDHEN and CDR2 is SYDVKM. The CDR3 extends over 13 amino acids. Losses at the gene ends were 10 bases for V and 6 bases for J; bases not matched to a gene: 9. CDR3 region: CATLAWLGNEQFF. The CDR3 nucleotides are TGTGCCACACTAGCGTGGTTGGGCAATGAGCAGTTCTTC.

This sequence joins TRBV6-6 and TRBJ2-3; D call uncertain. CDR1 is MNHNY, CDR2 SVGAGI, per germline (reference sequence). V shed 9 bases and J shed 1 base, with 17 bases lying between them. This CDR3 is built from 15 residues. Here the CDR3 reads CASAVGPLGTDTQYF. Here the CDR3 DNA reads TGTGCCAGTGCGGTTGGGCCCCTCGGCACAGATACGCAGTATTTT.

This clonotype was seen repeatedly, ten times or more. The chain is built from TRBV7-2 and TRBJ2-3; D unresolved. The germline V gene encodes CDR1 SGHTA and CDR2 FQGNSA. The V and J ends lost 5 bases and 7 bases respectively, with 19 bases between them. The CDR3 extends over 15 amino acids. The CDR3 nucleotides read TGTGCCAGCAGCGTGAGTTTGGGGTTCCAGAATACGCAGTATTTT. This translates into CASSVSLGFQNTQYF.

The J gene is TRBJ2-2, the V gene TRBV7-3; D unclear. The V gene's germline CDR1 is SGHTA and CDR2 FQGTGA. Trimming cost V 5 bases and J 1 base, with 8 bases left between them. There are 14 residues in the CDR3. CDR3 sequence: CASSPTVNTGELFF. CDR3 nucleotides: TGTGCCAGCAGCCCGACTGTGAACACCGGGGAGCTGTTTTTT.